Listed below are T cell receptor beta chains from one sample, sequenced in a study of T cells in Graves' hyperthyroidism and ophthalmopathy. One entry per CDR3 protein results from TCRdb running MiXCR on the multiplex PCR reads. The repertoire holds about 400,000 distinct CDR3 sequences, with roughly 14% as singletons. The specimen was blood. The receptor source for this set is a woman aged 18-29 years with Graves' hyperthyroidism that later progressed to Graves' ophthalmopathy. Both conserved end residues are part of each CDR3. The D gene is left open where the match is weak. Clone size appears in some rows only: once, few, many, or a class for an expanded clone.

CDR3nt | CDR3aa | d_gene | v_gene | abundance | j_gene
TGTGCCAGCAGCCAGGTTTGGGGGGATACGCAGTATTTT | CASSQVWGDTQYF | . | TRBV3-1 | many | TRBJ2-3
TGTGCCAGCAGCAGTGGGGGTTCAGATACGCAGTATTTT | CASSSGGSDTQYF | . | TRBV28 | many | TRBJ2-3
TGTGCCAGTAGTATCCAAGTGGGGACAGGGGAAAGGGGCGCTGAAGCTTTCTTT | CASSIQVGTGERGAEAFF | TRBD1 | TRBV19 | . | TRBJ1-1
TGTGCCAGCAGCCGGAACAGGGTGGGGCCCTACGAGCAGTACTTC | CASSRNRVGPYEQYF | . | TRBV3-1 | many | TRBJ2-7
TGTGCCACCAGTGATGCGGGACAGTTAGAGACCCAGTACTTC | CATSDAGQLETQYF | . | TRBV24-1 | few | TRBJ2-5
TGTGCCACAGGGTCCGCTAGCACCAAATACAATGAGCAGTTCTTC | CATGSASTKYNEQFF | . | TRBV24-1 | few | TRBJ2-1
TGTGCCAGCAGCTTAGGTAGAACAGGGTTGACGCAGTATTTT | CASSLGRTGLTQYF | . | TRBV11-2 | many | TRBJ2-3
TGCAGTGCATTACCTACTAGCATCGAGTACTACGAGCAGTACTTC | CSALPTSIEYYEQYF | . | TRBV20-1 | many | TRBJ2-7
TGTGCCAGTAGTAACCTTTACAGTAATCAGCCCCAGCATTTT | CASSNLYSNQPQHF | . | TRBV19 | many | TRBJ1-5
TGTGCCAGCAGTGGGGGGACAGGGTCCCTTGGCTACACCTTC | CASSGGTGSLGYTF | TRBD1 | TRBV28 | . | TRBJ1-2
TGTGCCAGCAGCTTAGTGGGGACAGTAAACGAGCAGTACTTC | CASSLVGTVNEQYF | TRBD1 | TRBV11-1 | many | TRBJ2-7
TGTGCCTGGAGTCGGGAGAATGAGCAGTTCTTC | CAWSRENEQFF | . | TRBV30 | many | TRBJ2-1
TGTGCCAGCAGTGTGAACACTGAAGCTTTCTTT | CASSVNTEAFF | . | TRBV28 | many | TRBJ1-1
TGTGCCTGGACCAGCTCCTATAATTCACCCCTCCACTTT | CAWTSSYNSPLHF | . | TRBV30 | many | TRBJ1-6
TGCGCCAGCAGCCAAGGGCCGGGGCGGACCCTCGACTACGAGCAGTACTTC | CASSQGPGRTLDYEQYF | . | TRBV4-1 | . | TRBJ2-7
TGTGCCACCAGCAAGGATTTCCCCTACGGCGAGCAGTACTTC | CATSKDFPYGEQYF | . | TRBV15 | . | TRBJ2-7
TGTGCCAGCAGCTTCCTAGGGAAAGATACGCAGTATTTT | CASSFLGKDTQYF | . | TRBV11-2 | many | TRBJ2-3
TGTGCCAGCAGCCCGCGCCCCGGGCACAATGAGCAGTTCTTC | CASSPRPGHNEQFF | . | TRBV7-2 | many | TRBJ2-1
TGTGCCAGCAGTTTTGGTGGGATTAGTTACAATGAGCAGTTCTTC | CASSFGGISYNEQFF | . | TRBV27 | many | TRBJ2-1
TGTGCCAGCGGGGGGTCTCTGAACACTGAAGCTTTCTTT | CASGGSLNTEAFF | . | TRBV2 | many | TRBJ1-1
TGTGCCAGCAGCCAAGGGCCGGACCAAGAGACCCAGTACTTC | CASSQGPDQETQYF | . | TRBV4-2 | . | TRBJ2-5
TGCAGCGTTGAGTTGATGTATTGGCCCTCTGGGAATGAGCAGTTCTTC | CSVELMYWPSGNEQFF | . | TRBV29-1 | many | TRBJ2-1
TGTGCCAGCCGTTTGGGCGACAGAGGAAACACCATATATTTT | CASRLGDRGNTIYF | . | TRBV6-1 | many | TRBJ1-3
TGTGCCACCAGTGATGGGCTAAAGTTTAGGGGCTACACCTTC | CATSDGLKFRGYTF | . | TRBV24-1 | few | TRBJ1-2
TGTGCCTGCGGAGGACCGAGGGGCCAGAACACTGAAGCTTTCTTT | CACGGPRGQNTEAFF | . | TRBV30 | many | TRBJ1-1
TGTGCCAGCAGCTACCTTGGAGTTAACTCCTATAATTCACCCCTCCACTTT | CASSYLGVNSYNSPLHF | . | TRBV7-2 | . | TRBJ1-6
TGCGCCAGCAGCTTGGAGGACCTAAACAATGAGCAGTTCTTC | CASSLEDLNNEQFF | . | TRBV5-1 | many | TRBJ2-1
TGCGCCAGCAGCCAAGATCTAAATAGGGACGGAGATAGCAATCAGCCCCAGCATTTT | CASSQDLNRDGDSNQPQHF | . | TRBV4-1 | few | TRBJ1-5
TGCAGTGCTATACTTTCAGGGGATACGCAGTATTTT | CSAILSGDTQYF | . | TRBV20-1 | . | TRBJ2-3
TGTGCCAGCAGTCCAGGAGCGGGAGTCTACAATGAGCAGTTCTTC | CASSPGAGVYNEQFF | TRBD2 | TRBV12-3/TRBV12-4 | few | TRBJ2-1
TGTGCCAGCAGTTTACAGGTTAATGAAAAACTGTTTTTT | CASSLQVNEKLFF | . | TRBV28 | many | TRBJ1-4
TGTGCCAGCAGCAGCGAGGGAAGAGACCACGAGCAGTACTTC | CASSSEGRDHEQYF | . | TRBV5-6 | many | TRBJ2-7
TGTGCCAGCAGTCCATTGGCGGGAGTGGCGTTCTTC | CASSPLAGVAFF | TRBD2 | TRBV6-2/TRBV6-3 | few | TRBJ2-1
TGTGCCAGCAGCCCTACTCGAATTGGCGAGCAGTACTTC | CASSPTRIGEQYF | . | TRBV6-5 | few | TRBJ2-7
TGTGCCAGCAGCCCCCTGGGAGGAAACACCATATATTTT | CASSPLGGNTIYF | . | TRBV13 | few | TRBJ1-3
TGTGCCAGCAGTCCCCTGGAGGGCTACGAGCAGTACTTC | CASSPLEGYEQYF | . | TRBV28 | many | TRBJ2-7
TGTGCCAGCAGCTTATGGACAGGGTGGGAGTACTTC | CASSLWTGWEYF | TRBD1 | TRBV5-6 | . | TRBJ2-5
TGCAGTGCTAGTAAAGAGCTGAACACTGAAGCTTTCTTT | CSASKELNTEAFF | . | TRBV20-1 | many | TRBJ1-1
TGTGCCAGCAGTTACCGATACACTAGCGCCCTGTACAATGAGCAGTTCTTC | CASSYRYTSALYNEQFF | TRBD2 | TRBV6-5 | many | TRBJ2-1